Listed here are 6 T cell receptor beta chains from one sample, sequenced in a study of lymphopenia after photon versus proton radiotherapy. The protocol was immunoSEQ multiplex PCR, while the TCRdb copy is restricted to in-frame clones and leaves out a portion. The sample consists of some 170,000 clones, 75% to 90% of them appearing once. The sample was peripheral blood, taken from a patient treated with photon-based radiotherapy. Receptors were obtained from a man aged 50 or older with gastric cancer.

This clone was recorded a few times. The J gene is TRBJ2-1, the V gene TRBV7-2, with 9 nucleotides matching TRBD2. This CDR3 comprises 16 residues. V shed 5 bases and J 6 bases; nucleotides not matched to a gene: 11. Germline CDR1 SGHTA, CDR2 FQGNSA. The CDR3 protein is CASSPRVGGRGNEQFF. CDR3 nucleotides: TGTGCCAGCAGCCCACGGGTTGGCGGGAGGGGCAATGAGCAGTTCTTC.

The chain links TRBV7-2 to TRBJ1-3, with D uncertain. Trimming removed 1 base at V and 4 bases at J, with 8 bases between. The CDR3 has 14 amino acids. Germline V gene lookup returns CDR1 SGHTA and CDR2 FQGNSA. CDR3 region: CASSLVMSGNTIYF. CDR3 sequence (DNA): TGTGCCAGCAGCTTAGTAATGTCCGGAAACACCATATATTTT.

This clone was seen a single time. V usage is TRBV2 and J usage is TRBJ1-5, with D uncertain. This CDR3 is 13 amino acids long. Germline loops: CDR1 SNHLY, CDR2 FYNNEI. Trimming took 5 bases from V and 2 from J, leaving 7 bases between them. The CDR3, as DNA: TGTGCCAGCAGTTTTTTTGGCAATCAGCCCCAGCATTTT. Residues: CASSFFGNQPQHF.

Here the CDR3 reads CASSLDSGRTYEQYF. CDR3 in DNA: TGTGCCAGCAGCTTAGATAGCGGGAGGACCTACGAGCAGTACTTC. The chain recombines TRBV11-2 with TRBJ2-7, with 10 bases aligning to TRBD2. Germline CDR1 reads SGHAT; CDR2 reads FQNNGV. The trim removed 0 bases at V and 2 bases at J, leaving 1 base unmatched. This CDR3 comprises 15 residues.

The count of this clone is one. The gene calls are TRBV6-5 and TRBJ1-1, with D possibly matching TRBD1 (6 bases). Deletions cut 4 bases from V and 3 bases from J, with 15 bases between. This CDR3 contains 15 residues. Germline-derived CDR1 and CDR2 are MNHEY and SVGAGI. DNA for the CDR3: TGTGCCAGCAGTTCGACAGGCGGTATGTACACTGAAGCTTTCTTT. Translation gives CASSSTGGMYTEAFF.

The chain employs TRBV4-1 and TRBJ1-2; TRBD1 is a possible D gene (5 bases). The CDR3 totals 14 residues. V was shortened by 1 base and J by 3 bases, with 9 bases between the two germline ends. CDR1 MGHRA and CDR2 YSYEKL come from the germline V gene. CDR3 nucleotide sequence: TGCGCCAGCAGCCAAGGGGGGGATTACTATGGCTACACCTTC. It is translated as CASSQGGDYYGYTF.